The sequence of this T cell receptor (beta chain) was determined in a study of cytomegalovirus exposure and HLA in healthy donors. A multiplex PCR was run with 60 Vbeta primers and 13 Jbeta primers. Libraries were prepared by immunoSEQ multiplex PCR; TCRdb keeps only in-frame clonotypes and omits some of them. The repertoire holds about 190,000 clones, with roughly 80% as singletons. Each of the donors was a healthy bone marrow donor. V was shortened by 5 bases and J by 9 bases, with 12 bases between the two germline ends. This CDR3 has 13 residues. From germline, CDR1 is SGHRS and CDR2 YFSETQ. Source material: PBMCs. This chain joins TRBV5-1 and TRBJ1-6; D is uncertain. The TCR originated in a man aged 35-49 years in good health and CMV-seropositive. The CDR3 sequence: CASSTQNGSPLHF. In DNA form, the CDR3 reads TGCGCCAGCAGTACCCAAAACGGTTCACCCCTCCACTTT.